A single sample is the source of the 21 T cell receptor beta chains below, sequenced in a study of blood T cell repertoires in COVID-19. Sequencing was performed with immunoSEQ multiplex PCR; in TCRdb, only in-frame clones are kept and a portion is missing. The sample contains hundreds of thousands of clones, around 90% of which appear only once. Source material: peripheral blood. The receptor set was obtained from a man in his late teens or twenties with active or convalescent COVID-19.

The rearrangement joins TRBV19 to TRBJ2-7; 10 bases match TRBD1. Per germline, CDR1 LNHDA and CDR2 SQIVND (reference sequence). There are 16 residues in the CDR3. Losses at the gene ends were 3 bases for V and 6 bases for J; bases not matched to a gene: 11. The CDR3: CASSMVLGTGAGEQYF. DNA for the CDR3: TGTGCCAGTAGTATGGTATTGGGGACAGGGGCAGGCGAGCAGTACTTC.

The rearrangement links TRBV6-1 to TRBJ2-7; 10 bases agree with TRBD2. The germline gives CDR1 MNHNS, CDR2 SASEGT. The CDR3 length is 18 residues. The trim removed 3 bases at V and 1 base at J, leaving 12 bases unmatched. Here the CDR3 DNA reads TGTGCCAGCAGTGAGGCTAGCGGGGGTGTCTACTCGTCCTACGAGCAGTACTTC. Protein sequence: CASSEASGGVYSSYEQYF.

The chain couples TRBV6-1 to TRBJ2-3; D possibly corresponds to TRBD1 (5 bases). CDR3 length: 15 residues. Germline CDR1 MNHNS, CDR2 SASEGT. Trimming took off 2 bases at V and 4 bases at J, with 13 bases between the two ends. CDR3 in amino acids: CASSETGQGSDTQYF. DNA for the CDR3: TGTGCCAGCAGTGAAACCGGGCAGGGCTCAGATACGCAGTATTTT.

This rearrangement joins TRBV19 to TRBJ1-1; D uncertain. The CDR3 has 15 residues. V was clipped by 0 bases and J by 7 bases, with 15 bases between them. The germline CDR1 and CDR2 sequences are LNHDA and SQIVND (reference sequence). The CDR3 bases are TGTGCCAGTAGTATAGATCAGTTTAGGGCGGGTGAAGCTTTCTTT. Translating it yields CASSIDQFRAGEAFF.

The V call is TRBV5-1, the J call TRBJ2-3, with D maybe TRBD2 (5 bases). Trimming left V 1 base short and J 4 bases short, with 19 bases between. The germline CDR1 and CDR2 sequences are SGHRS and YFSETQ. The CDR3 sequence is 17 residues long. The CDR3 bases are TGCGCCAGCAGCTTGAACCGGGTCCTCATCGGGGCAGATACGCAGTATTTT. Protein sequence: CASSLNRVLIGADTQYF.

J is TRBJ2-3 and V is TRBV11-2; TRBD1 agrees at 7 bases. V gave up 4 bases and J gave up 3 bases; unmatched junction bases: 13. CDR1 is SGHAT and CDR2 is FQNNGV in the germline V gene. This CDR3 is built from 17 residues. The CDR3 DNA is TGTGCCAGCAGCTCCACGACGAGGGGGCGCGGGACAGATACGCAGTATTTT. This encodes CASSSTTRGRGTDTQYF.

This chain uses TRBV7-2 with TRBJ1-4; D uncertain. The CDR3 has 17 residues. The germline V gene has CDR1 SGHTA and CDR2 FQGNSA. Trimming removed 5 bases at V and 1 base at J, with 17 bases between. The CDR3 sequence: CASSPKRKGVTNEKLFF. CDR3 DNA sequence: TGTGCCAGCAGCCCCAAGCGGAAAGGAGTAACTAATGAAAAACTGTTTTTT.

The J gene is TRBJ1-4, the V gene TRBV11-2, with a tentative D call TRBD1 (5 bases). The germline V gene has CDR1 SGHAT and CDR2 FQNNGV. V lost 4 bases, J lost 6 bases, and 15 bases lay in between. The CDR3 is 15 amino acids. The CDR3 protein is CASSSAGNLYEKLFF. The CDR3 DNA is TGTGCCAGCAGCTCCGCAGGGAATTTATATGAAAAACTGTTTTTT.

The V and J genes are TRBV5-4 and TRBJ2-7; the D gene is possibly TRBD1 (6 bases). Trimming pared 4 bases from V and 3 bases from J, leaving 11 bases between. Germline CDR1 SGHNT, CDR2 YYREEE (reference sequence). The CDR3 consists of 13 residues. The CDR3 DNA sequence: TGTGCCAGCAGCCAAGGACAGATCTACGAGCAGTACTTC. Protein product: CASSQGQIYEQYF.

This clone showed up just a few times. The chain uses TRBV10-3 and TRBJ1-6, with 9 bases that match TRBD1. Germline V gives CDR1 ENHRY, CDR2 SYGVKD. V was pared by 6 bases and J by 4 bases, with 4 bases of the junction left unmatched. This CDR3 spans 15 amino acids. CDR3 amino acids: CAIRGGQGYNSPLHF. CDR3 bases: TGTGCCATCAGGGGCGGACAGGGGTATAATTCACCCCTCCACTTT.

The chain couples TRBV7-2 to TRBJ2-7, with TRBD2 as a possible D gene (5 bases). Germline CDR1 and CDR2: SGHTA and FQGNSA. The CDR3 contains 14 residues. V shed 1 base and J shed 6 bases, with 13 bases lying between them. The CDR3 coding sequence is TGTGCCAGCAGCTTAGTGTTCGGGGTGGGCGAGCAGTACTTC. It translates to CASSLVFGVGEQYF.

The chain links TRBV27 to TRBJ2-2; TRBD1 might be the D (6 bases). This CDR3 is built from 16 residues. Looked up from germline, CDR1 is MNHEY and CDR2 is SMNVEV (reference sequence). V was clipped by 5 bases and J by 0 bases, with 13 bases between them. The CDR3 region is CASSTSGASNTGELFF. The CDR3 DNA reads TGTGCCAGCAGTACCTCAGGGGCCTCGAACACCGGGGAGCTGTTTTTT.

Comments on this clone: The same CDR3 also results from other DNA sequences found in this sample. The chain couples TRBV24-1 to TRBJ2-1, with D uncertain. V dropped 1 base and J dropped 7 bases, with 4 bases sitting between them. The CDR3 runs to 12 residues. Germline CDR1 reads KGHDR; CDR2 reads SFDVKD. CDR3 coding DNA: TGTGCCACCAGTGATTTTAGAAATGAGCAGTTCTTC. This encodes CATSDFRNEQFF.

The chain recombines TRBV10-3 with TRBJ2-7; TRBD1 agrees at 9 bases. The ends lost 5 bases at V and 5 bases at J; junction bases unmatched: 13. The CDR3 covers 16 residues. Germline V CDR1 and CDR2: ENHRY, SYGVKD. The CDR3 reads CAISPGQGLKANEQYF. The CDR3 DNA reads TGTGCCATCAGTCCGGGACAGGGTCTAAAGGCTAACGAGCAGTACTTC.

The chain recombines TRBV5-5 with TRBJ1-2; 7 nucleotides align to TRBD1. Germline CDR1 and CDR2: SGHKS and YYEKEE (reference sequence). The CDR3 is 14 residues long. Trimming removed 4 bases from V and 0 bases from J; junction bases left unmatched: 3. DNA of the CDR3: TGTGCCAGCAGCCCAGGGACAGCTAACTATGGCTACACCTTC. This translates into CASSPGTANYGYTF. Drawing the rest from reference TRBV5-5 and TRBJ1-2, the complete variable domain is DAGVTQSPTHLIKTRGQQVTLRCSPISGHKSVSWYQQVLGQGPQFIFQYYEKEERGRGNFPDRFSARQFPNYSSELNVNALLLGDSALYLCASSPGTANYGYTFGSGTRLTVV.

This clone has a single count. Here the CDR3 DNA reads TGCAGCACGGGGGACAGGCCCACTGAAGCTTTCTTT. It encodes CSTGDRPTEAFF. V is TRBV29-1 and J is TRBJ1-1; TRBD1 matches at 8 bases. This CDR3 has 12 amino acids. Per the germline V gene, CDR1 is SQVTM and CDR2 is ANQGSEA. Trimming took 8 bases from V and 4 from J; bases not matched to a gene: 6. Full variable domain (missing parts from reference TRBV29-1 and TRBJ1-1): SAVISQKPSRDICQRGTSLTIQCQVDSQVTMMFWYRQQPGQSLTLIATANQGSEATYESGFVIDKFPISRPNLTFSTLTVSNMSPEDSSIYLCSTGDRPTEAFFGQGTRLTVV.

The chain uses TRBV7-8 and TRBJ1-5; 9 bases are shared with TRBD1. This CDR3 has 14 residues. V shed 5 bases, J shed 7 bases, and the junction held 6 bases outside the gene matches. Germline lookup yields CDR1 SGHVS and CDR2 FQNEAQ. The CDR3 is CASSAGTGSQPQHF. For the CDR3, the DNA is TGTGCCAGCAGCGCCGGGACAGGGTCCCAGCCCCAGCATTTT.

The chain is built from TRBV27 and TRBJ2-3, with D perhaps TRBD2 (5 bases). The germline V gene has CDR1 MNHEY and CDR2 SMNVEV (reference sequence). The CDR3 is 15 amino acids. The V gene lost 2 bases and the J gene lost 6 bases, with 15 bases spanning the gap. The CDR3 DNA sequence: TGTGCCAGCAGTTTAATTGGGCGGGTCGGGGATACGCAGTATTTT. It translates to CASSLIGRVGDTQYF.

This chain links TRBV10-2 with TRBJ2-5; 12 nucleotides line up with TRBD1. The V gene end was trimmed by 7 bases and the J gene end by 5 bases; junction bases not matched to a gene: 14. This CDR3 is 17 amino acids long. The germline V gene encodes CDR1 WSHSY and CDR2 SAAADI. This CDR3 reads CASKRLSGQGASETQYF. CDR3 coding DNA: TGCGCCAGCAAACGATTGTCGGGACAGGGGGCTTCGGAGACCCAGTACTTC.

The rearrangement uses TRBV18 and TRBJ2-6; D is undetermined. In germline, CDR1 is KGHSH, CDR2 LQKENI. The CDR3 runs to 13 residues. Deletions cut 5 bases from V and 4 bases from J, with 6 bases between. CDR3 nucleotide sequence: TGTGCCAGCTCAGCCAGGGGGGCCAACGTCCTGACTTTC. Amino acids: CASSARGANVLTF. Full variable domain (outside the CDR3, taken from reference TRBV18 and TRBJ2-6): NAGVMQNPRHLVRRRGQEARLRCSPMKGHSHVYWYRQLPEEGLKFMVYLQKENIIDESGMPKERFSAEFPKEGPSILRIQQVVRGDSAAYFCASSARGANVLTFGAGSRLTVL.

This sequence joins TRBV6-1 and TRBJ1-1; unclear D gene. Germline V CDR1 and CDR2: MNHNS, SASEGT. The V and J ends lost 1 base and 5 bases respectively, with 17 bases between them. The CDR3 runs to 16 residues. The CDR3 region is CASSEEFFALLTEAFF. The CDR3 nucleotides read TGTGCCAGCAGTGAAGAATTCTTTGCCCTACTTACTGAAGCTTTCTTT.